The rows below give T cell receptor beta chains drawn from one sample of a study of graft-versus-host responses after intestinal transplantation. These TCRs are of unknown antigen specificity. Clones were sequenced by immunoSEQ multiplex PCR, and TCRdb holds only the in-frame ones, with some missing. The table has some 120,000 clones, roughly 93% seen once. The sample in question was unstimulated CD8+ T cells sorted from spleen or lymph node cells, obtained before transplant. The receptors were gathered from a human donor who was the organ donor for an intestinal transplant. Both conserved end residues are part of each CDR3.

>TRBJ2-7|TRBV7-9
CASSDRDRGYEQYF
>TRBJ2-7|TRBV19
CASSWAGGPYEQYF
>TRBJ2-7|TRBV5-4
CASSLVYGGEQYF
>TRBJ2-1|TRBV7-9
CASSLEIPGLDEQFF
>TRBJ1-1|TRBV19
CASKTGQGWTEAFF
>TRBJ2-3|TRBV11-3
CASSLDRGDTQYF
>TRBJ1-5|TRBV6-4
CASSDLRTGGKFSNQPQHF
>TRBJ2-3|TRBV2
CASEGLGTDTQYF
>TRBJ2-3|TRBV27
CASSGTSVGTDTQYF
>TRBJ2-5|TRBV19
CASSIYDQETQYF
>TRBJ2-7|TRBV11-3
CASSLFRGNYEQYF
>TRBJ2-7|TRBV10-3
CAISGTSGLNSYEQYF
>TRBJ2-1|TRBV21-1
CASSKARVVGCMKNEQFF
>TRBJ1-4|TRBV9
CASSGTGGGEKLFF
>TRBJ2-3|TRBV7-9
CASSPRTGEITDTQYF
>TRBJ1-2|TRBV6-1
CASSRTKGYGYTF
>TRBJ1-1|TRBV2
CASSGGQGMNTEAFF
>TRBJ2-1|TRBV10-2
CASSEFEVAHEQFF
>TRBJ2-7|TRBV5-7
CASSDSFSYEQYF
>TRBJ2-3|TRBV7-3
CASSLTGGEDTQYF
>TRBJ2-1|TRBV27
CASSSPPLAGTYNEQFF
>TRBJ2-1|TRBV18
CASSTTSGPPSSYNEQFF
>TRBJ2-7|TRBV10-1
CAAPPTGSYEQYF
>TRBJ1-1|TRBV29-1
CSPGGGSNTEAFF
>TRBJ2-1|TRBV9
CASSVDVGSYEQFF
>TRBJ2-7|TRBV27
CASSLRGLRDEQYF
>TRBJ2-2|TRBV7-6
CASSSVKGISGELFF